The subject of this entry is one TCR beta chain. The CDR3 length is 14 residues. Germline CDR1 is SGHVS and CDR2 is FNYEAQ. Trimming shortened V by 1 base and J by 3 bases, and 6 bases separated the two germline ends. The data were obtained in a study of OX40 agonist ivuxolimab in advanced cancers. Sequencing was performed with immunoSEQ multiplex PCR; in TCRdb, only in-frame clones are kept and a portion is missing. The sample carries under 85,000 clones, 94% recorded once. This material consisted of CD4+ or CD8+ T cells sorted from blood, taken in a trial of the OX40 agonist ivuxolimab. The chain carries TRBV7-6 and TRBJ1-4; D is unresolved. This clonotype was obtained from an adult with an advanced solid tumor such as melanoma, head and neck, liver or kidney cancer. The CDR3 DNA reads TGTGCCAGCAGCTTAGGGTTCGCTAATGAAAAACTGTTTTTT. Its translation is CASSLGFANEKLFF.